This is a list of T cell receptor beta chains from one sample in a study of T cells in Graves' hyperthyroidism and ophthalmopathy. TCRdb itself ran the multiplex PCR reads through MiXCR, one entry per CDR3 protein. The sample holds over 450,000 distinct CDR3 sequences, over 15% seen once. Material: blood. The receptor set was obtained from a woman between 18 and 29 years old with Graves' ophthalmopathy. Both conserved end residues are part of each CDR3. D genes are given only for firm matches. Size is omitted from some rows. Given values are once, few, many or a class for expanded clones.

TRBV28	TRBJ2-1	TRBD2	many	CASRAGGRNNEQFF	TGTGCCAGCAGAGCGGGGGGGCGGAACAATGAGCAGTTCTTC
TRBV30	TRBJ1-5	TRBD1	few	CAWTQGGYNQPQHF	TGTGCCTGGACTCAGGGGGGGTATAATCAGCCCCAGCATTTT
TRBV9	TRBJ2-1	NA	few	CASSRTSITDNEQFF	TGTGCCAGCAGCCGAACTAGCATTACTGACAATGAGCAGTTCTTC
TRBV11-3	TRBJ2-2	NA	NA	CASSHYLDNTGELFF	TGTGCCAGCAGCCATTACCTTGACAACACCGGGGAGCTGTTTTTT
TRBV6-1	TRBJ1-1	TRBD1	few	CASRPGQGTEAFF	TGTGCCAGCAGACCCGGACAGGGCACTGAAGCTTTCTTT
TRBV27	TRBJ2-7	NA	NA	CASSLLGPYEQYF	TGTGCCAGCAGTTTATTGGGGCCCTACGAGCAGTACTTC
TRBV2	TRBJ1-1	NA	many	CASKVVSDTEAFF	TGTGCCAGCAAGGTCGTGTCCGACACTGAAGCTTTCTTT
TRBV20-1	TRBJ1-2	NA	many	CSAPGPRGGYTF	TGCAGTGCTCCGGGCCCTAGAGGTGGCTACACCTTC
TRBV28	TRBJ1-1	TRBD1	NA	CASSWTGGSDYGTEAFF	TGTGCCAGCAGTTGGACAGGGGGCTCTGACTATGGCACTGAAGCTTTCTTT
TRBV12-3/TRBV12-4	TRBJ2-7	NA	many	CASSLATRSYEQYF	TGTGCCAGCAGTTTAGCGACGAGATCCTACGAGCAGTACTTC
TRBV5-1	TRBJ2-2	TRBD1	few	CASSSMGQGAVGELFF	TGCGCCAGCAGCTCGATGGGACAGGGGGCCGTCGGGGAGCTGTTTTTT
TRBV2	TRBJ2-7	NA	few	CASRGPSSGEQYF	TGTGCCAGCAGGGGACCGTCCTCGGGGGAGCAGTACTTC
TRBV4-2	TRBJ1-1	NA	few	CASSQSTEAFF	TGTGCCAGCAGCCAAAGCACTGAAGCTTTCTTT
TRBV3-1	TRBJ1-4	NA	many	CASNRAGPNEKLFF	TGTGCCAGCAATAGGGCAGGGCCTAATGAAAAACTGTTTTTT
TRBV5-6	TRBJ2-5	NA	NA	CASSLGGGAQYF	TGTGCCAGCAGCTTGGGGGGTGGGGCACAGTACTTC
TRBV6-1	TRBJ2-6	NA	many	CASSETGSGANVLTF	TGTGCCAGCAGTGAGACAGGTTCTGGGGCCAACGTCCTGACTTTC
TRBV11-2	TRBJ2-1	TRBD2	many	CASSLGSGGRADNEQFF	TGTGCCAGCAGCTTAGGGTCTGGCGGGAGGGCCGACAATGAGCAGTTCTTC
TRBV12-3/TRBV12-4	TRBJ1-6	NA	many	CASSLQGRSPLHF	TGTGCCAGCAGTTTACAGGGGAGGTCACCCCTCCACTTT
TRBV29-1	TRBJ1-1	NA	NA	CSVPQGGENTEAFF	TGCAGCGTTCCCCAAGGGGGGGAGAACACTGAAGCTTTCTTT
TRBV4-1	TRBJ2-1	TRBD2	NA	CASSQFGLAGVLVENEQFF	TGCGCCAGCAGCCAATTCGGGCTAGCGGGAGTTTTGGTAGAGAATGAGCAGTTCTTC
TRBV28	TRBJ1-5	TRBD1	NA	CASSFGQGSYQPQHF	TGTGCCAGCAGTTTCGGACAGGGAAGTTATCAGCCCCAGCATTTT
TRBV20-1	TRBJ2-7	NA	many	CSARGVSYYEQYF	TGCAGTGCTAGAGGAGTCTCGTACTACGAGCAGTACTTC
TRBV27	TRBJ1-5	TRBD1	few	CASSGRGPNQPQHF	TGTGCCAGCAGTGGCAGGGGGCCTAATCAGCCCCAGCATTTT
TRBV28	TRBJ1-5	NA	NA	CASSSPSRPQHF	TGTGCCAGCAGCTCCCCGTCGCGGCCCCAGCATTTT
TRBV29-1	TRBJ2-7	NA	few	CSARDTLGEQYF	TGCAGCGCCCGGGACACGCTAGGGGAGCAGTACTTC
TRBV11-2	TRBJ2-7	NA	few	CASSIATGLHEQYF	TGTGCCAGCAGCATCGCGACAGGTCTCCACGAGCAGTACTTC
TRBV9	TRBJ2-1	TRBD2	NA	CASSVSTSGRVGDNEQFF	TGTGCCAGCAGCGTATCAACTAGCGGGAGGGTTGGGGACAATGAGCAGTTCTTC
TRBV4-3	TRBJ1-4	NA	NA	CASSPGKTNEKLFF	TGCGCCAGCAGCCCAGGGAAAACTAATGAAAAACTGTTTTTT
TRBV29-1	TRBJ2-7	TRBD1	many	CSVETPGTETYEQYF	TGCAGCGTTGAAACCCCCGGGACAGAGACCTACGAGCAGTACTTC
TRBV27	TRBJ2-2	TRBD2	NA	CASTLTSGGAVTGELFF	TGTGCCAGCACTTTGACTAGCGGGGGGGCCGTGACCGGGGAGCTGTTTTTT
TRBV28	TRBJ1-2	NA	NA	CASSFSGLNGYTF	TGTGCCAGCAGTTTTTCGGGGTTGAATGGCTACACCTTC
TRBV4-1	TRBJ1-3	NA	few	CASSQLVIDSGNTIYF	TGCGCCAGCAGCCAATTGGTCATCGACTCTGGAAACACCATATATTTT
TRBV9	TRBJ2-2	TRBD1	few	CASSQWGQGPTGELFF	TGTGCCAGCAGCCAATGGGGACAGGGACCCACCGGGGAGCTGTTTTTT
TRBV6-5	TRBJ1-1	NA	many	CASSYGKGNTEAFF	TGTGCCAGCAGTTACGGAAAGGGGAACACTGAAGCTTTCTTT
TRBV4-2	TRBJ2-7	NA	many	CASSFGGSGYEQYF	TGTGCCAGCAGCTTCGGGGGTTCAGGCTACGAGCAGTACTTC
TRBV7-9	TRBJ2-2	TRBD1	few	CASSLARTGTGELFF	TGTGCCAGCAGCTTAGCCCGGACAGGTACCGGGGAGCTGTTTTTT
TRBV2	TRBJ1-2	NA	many	CASSVIGLNYGYTF	TGTGCCAGCAGTGTGATCGGACTAAACTATGGCTACACCTTC
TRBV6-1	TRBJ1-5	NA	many	CASILKGGDSNQPQHF	TGTGCCAGCATTCTCAAAGGCGGGGATAGCAATCAGCCCCAGCATTTT
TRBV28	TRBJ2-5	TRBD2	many	CASSFTLAGVETQYF	TGTGCCAGCAGTTTCACACTAGCGGGAGTTGAGACCCAGTACTTC
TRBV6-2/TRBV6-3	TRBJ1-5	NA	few	CASSYDGNSNQPQHF	TGTGCCAGCAGTTATGATGGGAATAGCAATCAGCCCCAGCATTTT
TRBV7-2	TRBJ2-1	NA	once	CASSLFAPQSSYNEQFF	TGTGCCAGCAGCTTATTTGCGCCCCAAAGCTCCTACAATGAGCAGTTCTTC
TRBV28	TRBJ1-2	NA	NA	CASSQPRLFGYTF	TGTGCCAGCAGTCAGCCACGGCTATTCGGCTACACCTTC
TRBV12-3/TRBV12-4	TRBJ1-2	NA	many	CASSFAVRYNYGYTF	TGTGCCAGCAGTTTTGCGGTTCGTTACAACTATGGCTACACCTTC
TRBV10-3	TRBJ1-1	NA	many	CAISVTALNTEAFF	TGTGCCATCAGTGTCACAGCTTTGAACACTGAAGCTTTCTTT
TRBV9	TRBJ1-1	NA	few	CARIRRRTEAFF	TGTGCCAGAATAAGAAGGCGTACTGAAGCTTTCTTT
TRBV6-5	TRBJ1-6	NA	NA	CASSYRGVGDSPLHF	TGTGCCAGCAGTTACCGGGGAGTGGGCGATTCACCCCTCCACTTT
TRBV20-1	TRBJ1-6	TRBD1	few	CSARDEQGALHSPLHF	TGCAGTGCTAGAGACGAACAGGGGGCGTTGCATTCACCCCTCCACTTT
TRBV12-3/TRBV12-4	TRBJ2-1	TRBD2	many	CASSSRGLAGAYNEQFF	TGTGCCAGCAGTTCAAGGGGACTAGCGGGGGCCTACAATGAGCAGTTCTTC
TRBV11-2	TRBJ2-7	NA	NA	CASSSLAGVAYEQYF	TGTGCCAGCAGCTCCCTAGCAGGCGTGGCGTACGAGCAGTACTTC
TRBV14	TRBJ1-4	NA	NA	CASSRGGRREKLFF	TGTGCCAGCAGCCGGGGAGGCCGGAGGGAAAAACTGTTTTTT
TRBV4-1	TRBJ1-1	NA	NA	CASSQGSGYLTEAFF	TGCGCCAGCAGCCAAGGGTCAGGGTACCTCACTGAAGCTTTCTTT
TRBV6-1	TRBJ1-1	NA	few	CASSDWGSENTEAFF	TGTGCCAGCAGTGACTGGGGTTCGGAGAACACTGAAGCTTTCTTT
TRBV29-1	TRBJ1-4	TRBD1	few	CSGRQGWDEKLFF	TGCAGCGGAAGACAGGGATGGGATGAAAAACTGTTTTTT
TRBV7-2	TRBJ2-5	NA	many	CASSLVEGLWEGGETQYF	TGTGCCAGCAGCTTAGTAGAAGGACTATGGGAGGGGGGAGAGACCCAGTACTTC
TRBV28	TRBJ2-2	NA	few	CASSFLVEAGTGELFF	TGTGCCAGCAGTTTTTTAGTAGAGGCGGGGACCGGGGAGCTGTTTTTT
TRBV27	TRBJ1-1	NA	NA	CASSWTGETEAFF	TGTGCCAGCAGTTGGACGGGGGAGACTGAAGCTTTCTTT
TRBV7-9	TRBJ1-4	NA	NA	CASSRQEAGEKLFF	TGTGCCAGCAGCAGACAGGAGGCGGGTGAAAAACTGTTTTTT